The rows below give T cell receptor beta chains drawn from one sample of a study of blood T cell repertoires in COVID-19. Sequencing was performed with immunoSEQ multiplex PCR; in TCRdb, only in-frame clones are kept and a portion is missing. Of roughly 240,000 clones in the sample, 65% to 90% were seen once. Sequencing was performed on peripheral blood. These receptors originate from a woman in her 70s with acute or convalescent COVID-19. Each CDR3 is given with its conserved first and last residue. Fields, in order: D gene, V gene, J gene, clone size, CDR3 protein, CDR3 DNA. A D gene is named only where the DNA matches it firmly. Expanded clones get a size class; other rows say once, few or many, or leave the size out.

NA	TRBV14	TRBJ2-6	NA	CASSQYTAGLTF	TGTGCCAGCAGCCAATATACGGCAGGCCTGACTTTC
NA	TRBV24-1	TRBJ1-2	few	CATSGPAGYGYTF	TGTGCCACCAGTGGTCCGGCAGGGTATGGCTACACCTTC
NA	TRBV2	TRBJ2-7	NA	CASSDGFSEQYF	TGTGCCAGCAGTGACGGGTTCTCCGAGCAGTACTTC
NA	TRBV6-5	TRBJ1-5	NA	CASSYSQNQPQHF	TGTGCCAGCAGTTACTCGCAGAATCAGCCCCAGCATTTT
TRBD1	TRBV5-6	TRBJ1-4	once	CASSPWTGGYEKLFF	TGTGCCAGCAGCCCCTGGACAGGGGGATATGAAAAACTGTTTTTT
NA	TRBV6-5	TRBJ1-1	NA	CASSFGRLNTEAFF	TGTGCCAGCAGTTTTGGGAGACTAAACACTGAAGCTTTCTTT
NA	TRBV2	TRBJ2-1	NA	CASSVFGQYNEQFF	TGTGCCAGCAGTGTATTTGGACAGTACAATGAGCAGTTCTTC
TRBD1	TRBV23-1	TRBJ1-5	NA	CASSQSGTANLNQPQHF	TGCGCCAGCAGTCAATCCGGGACAGCGAATTTGAATCAGCCCCAGCATTTT
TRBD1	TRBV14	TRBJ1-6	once	CASSQETGSSPLHF	TGTGCCAGCAGCCAGGAGACAGGGAGTTCACCCCTCCACTTT
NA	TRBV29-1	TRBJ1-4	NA	CSVEGSATNEKLFF	TGCAGCGTTGAGGGCAGTGCAACTAATGAAAAACTGTTTTTT
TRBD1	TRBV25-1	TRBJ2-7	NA	CASSDSGTGRRWEQYF	TGTGCCAGCAGTGACTCCGGGACAGGGAGAAGGTGGGAGCAGTACTTC
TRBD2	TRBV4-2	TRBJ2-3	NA	CASSQSSGGTTDTQYF	TGTGCCAGCAGCCAATCTAGCGGGGGTACCACAGATACGCAGTATTTT
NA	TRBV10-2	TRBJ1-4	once	CASSREKLFF	TGCGCCAGCAGTCGGGAAAAACTGTTTTTT
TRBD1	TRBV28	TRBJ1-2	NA	CASSRQGAWAGYTF	TGTGCCAGCAGTCGACAGGGGGCTTGGGCTGGCTACACCTTC
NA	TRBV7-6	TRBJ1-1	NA	CASSPRVGGDGTEAFF	TGTGCCAGCAGCCCAAGAGTAGGGGGGGATGGCACTGAAGCTTTCTTT
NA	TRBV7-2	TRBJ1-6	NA	CASSLRSDAYNSPLHF	TGTGCCAGCAGCTTAAGGAGCGATGCCTATAATTCACCCCTCCACTTT
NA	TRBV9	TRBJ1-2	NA	CASSQDSAYGYTF	TGTGCCAGCAGCCAGGACAGTGCCTATGGCTACACCTTC
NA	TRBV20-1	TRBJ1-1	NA	CSARGRGF	TGCAGTGCTAGAGGGAGAGGGTTT
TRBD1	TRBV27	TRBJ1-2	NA	CASSLMTGVGANYGYTF	TGTGCCAGCAGTTTAATGACAGGGGTCGGAGCTAACTATGGCTACACCTTC
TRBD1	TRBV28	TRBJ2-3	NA	CASSSSGGASTDTQYF	TGTGCCAGCAGTTCTTCAGGGGGCGCGAGCACAGATACGCAGTATTTT
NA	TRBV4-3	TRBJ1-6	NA	CASSQDATAYSPLHF	TGCGCCAGCAGCCAAGATGCGACAGCTTATTCACCCCTCCACTTT
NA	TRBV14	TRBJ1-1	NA	CASSQYPGSEAFF	TGTGCCAGCAGCCAGTATCCCGGGAGTGAAGCTTTCTTT
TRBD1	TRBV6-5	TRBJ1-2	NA	CASSYRGTGLRGYTF	TGTGCCAGCAGTTACAGAGGGACAGGGTTAAGGGGCTACACCTTC
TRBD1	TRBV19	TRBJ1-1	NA	CASRSDRRNTEAFF	TGTGCCAGTAGATCGGACAGGAGAAACACTGAAGCTTTCTTT
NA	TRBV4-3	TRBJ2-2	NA	CASSQGPTANTGELFF	TGCGCCAGCAGCCAGGGGCCAACGGCGAACACCGGGGAGCTGTTTTTT
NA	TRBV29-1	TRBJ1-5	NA	CSVELSRNQPQHF	TGCAGCGTTGAATTGTCACGGAATCAGCCCCAGCATTTT
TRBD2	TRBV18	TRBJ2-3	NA	CASSPLNSGAKGDTQYF	TGTGCCAGCTCACCCCTAAATAGCGGGGCGAAGGGAGATACGCAGTATTTT
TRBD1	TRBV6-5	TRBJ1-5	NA	CATHRGATQPQHF	TGTGCCACCCACAGGGGGGCAACTCAGCCCCAGCATTTT
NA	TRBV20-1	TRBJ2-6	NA	CSASPAGSGANVLTF	TGCAGTGCTAGTCCTGCCGGTTCTGGGGCCAACGTCCTGACTTTC
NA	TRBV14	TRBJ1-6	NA	CASSPGRGYSPLHF	TGTGCCAGCAGCCCCGGCAGGGGATATTCACCCCTCCACTTT
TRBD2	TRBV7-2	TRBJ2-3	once	CASSSSGGTDTQYF	TGTGCCAGCAGCTCTAGCGGGGGCACAGATACGCAGTATTTT
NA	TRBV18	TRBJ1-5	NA	CASSTSGPGGFNQPQHF	TGTGCCAGCTCGACATCCGGGCCCGGGGGGTTCAATCAGCCCCAGCATTTT
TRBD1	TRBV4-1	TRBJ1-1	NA	CASSQVWGQANTEAFF	TGCGCCAGCAGCCAAGTTTGGGGACAGGCGAACACTGAAGCTTTCTTT
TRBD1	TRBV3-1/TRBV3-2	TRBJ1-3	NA	CASREQDRGRNTIYF	TGTGCCAGCAGGGAACAGGACAGGGGGAGAAACACCATATATTTT
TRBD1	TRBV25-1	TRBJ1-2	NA	CASSAGQGSWGYTF	TGTGCCAGCAGTGCGGGACAGGGGAGCTGGGGCTACACCTTC
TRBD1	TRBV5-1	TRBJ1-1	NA	CASKSEDRVNTEAFF	TGCGCCAGCAAATCGGAAGACAGGGTGAACACTGAAGCTTTCTTT
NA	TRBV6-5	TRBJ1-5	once	CASSYSGRASQPQHF	TGTGCCAGCAGTTACTCTGGGAGGGCGAGTCAGCCCCAGCATTTT
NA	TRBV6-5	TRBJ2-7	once	CASRFTGKGEQYF	TGTGCCAGCAGATTCACAGGGAAGGGCGAGCAGTACTTC
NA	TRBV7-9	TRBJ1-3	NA	CASRQQGNTIYF	TGTGCCAGCAGGCAACAGGGAAACACCATATATTTT
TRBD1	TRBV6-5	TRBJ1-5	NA	CASTQGAYSNQPQHF	TGTGCCAGCACACAGGGGGCGTATAGCAATCAGCCCCAGCATTTT
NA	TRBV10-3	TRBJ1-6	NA	CATAEVGFPPLHF	TGTGCCACGGCGGAGGTGGGCTTCCCACCCCTCCACTTT
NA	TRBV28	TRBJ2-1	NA	CASSFPTGSHNEQFF	TGTGCCAGCAGTTTTCCAACGGGGTCCCACAATGAGCAGTTCTTC
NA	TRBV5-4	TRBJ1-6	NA	CASSPQGRALPGSPLHF	TGTGCCAGCAGCCCCCAGGGGCGCGCCCTCCCGGGTTCACCCCTCCACTTT
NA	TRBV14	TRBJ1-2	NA	CASRLTGGGYTF	TGTGCCAGCAGGCTCACAGGTGGAGGCTACACCTTC
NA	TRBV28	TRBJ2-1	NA	CATGGLGNEQFF	TGTGCCACCGGGGGATTGGGCAATGAGCAGTTCTTC